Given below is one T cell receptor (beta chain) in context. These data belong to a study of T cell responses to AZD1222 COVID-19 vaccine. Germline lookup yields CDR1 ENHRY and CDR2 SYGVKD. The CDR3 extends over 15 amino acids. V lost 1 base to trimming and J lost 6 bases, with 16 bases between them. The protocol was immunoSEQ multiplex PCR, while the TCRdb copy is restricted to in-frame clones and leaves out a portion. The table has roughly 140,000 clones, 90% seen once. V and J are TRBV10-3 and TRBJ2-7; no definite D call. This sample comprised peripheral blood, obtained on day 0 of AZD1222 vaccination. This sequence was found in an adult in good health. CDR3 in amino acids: CAISEYINGRREQYF. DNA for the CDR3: TGTGCCATCAGTGAGTATATAAATGGACGGCGCGAGCAGTACTTC.